This TCR beta chain was sequenced in a study of beta chain features in type 1 diabetes. Study-level points and caveats: The study notes PCR might favor shorter templates equally in patients and controls. Shortening that was moderate but significant affected the TCRB CDR3s of Type 1 diabetes patients in all four CD4+ subsets.

CD45RO/CCR7/CD25/CD127/CD95/CD27 sorting isolated CD4+ naive, central memory, regulatory and stem cell-like memory cells. A note on this clone: Its antigen is currently unknown.

Expressed TCRB transcripts got sequenced, as all isolated RNA was reverse transcribed. TCRdb keeps only in-frame clones here, not all; method: immunoSEQ multiplex PCR. Of some 25,000 clones detected, roughly 50% appear once; the ten largest clones hold 1.4% to 1.5%. The CDR3 totals 15 residues. Unmatched junction bases numbered 7, after V lost 6 bases and J lost 2 bases. Germline assignment: CDR1 KGHSH and CDR2 LQKENI. Sequencing was done on a sample of Tregs from blood. This sequence was found in a woman aged 18-30 years with type 1 diabetes. The J gene is TRBJ2-5, the V gene TRBV18; 9 bases map to TRBD1. CDR3 coding DNA: TGTGCCAGCTCTCGGACAGGGGCGAATCAAGAGACCCAGTACTTC. It is translated as CASSRTGANQETQYF.